These T cell receptor beta chains were read from a single sample in a study of blood T cells in healthy people across ages. TCRdb itself ran the 5' RACE reads through MiXCR, one entry per CDR3 protein. The table has around 1,000,000 distinct CDR3 sequences, 35% to 40% seen once. Material: blood. Receptors originate from a man aged 18 to 29 in good health. Each CDR3 is given with its conserved first and last residue. The order of the fields is J gene, V gene, clone size, D gene, CDR3 protein, CDR3 DNA. The D gene is left open where the match is weak. For some rows the clone size is stated as once, few or many, or as a class when expanded; others skip it.

J: TRBJ1-2; V: TRBV27; size: once; D: TRBD1; CDR3: CASSKGTAVQVYGYTF; DNA: TGTGCCAGCAGTAAGGGGACAGCTGTTCAAGTCTATGGCTACACCTTC
J: TRBJ2-7; V: TRBV20-1; size: NA; D: NA; CDR3: CSARGIGYNEQYF; DNA: TGCAGTGCTAGAGGTATAGGTTACAATGAGCAGTACTTC
J: TRBJ2-5; V: TRBV29-1; size: few; D: TRBD2; CDR3: CSVALADLPETQYF; DNA: TGCAGCGTGGCACTAGCGGACCTCCCTGAGACCCAGTACTTC
J: TRBJ2-5; V: TRBV27; size: NA; D: TRBD1; CDR3: CAGSSRDRGRLGQYF; DNA: TGTGCCGGCAGTTCCCGGGACAGGGGGCGCTTAGGGCAGTACTTC
J: TRBJ1-5; V: TRBV10-2; size: NA; D: NA; CDR3: CASSDGYNQPQHF; DNA: TGCGCCAGCAGTGACGGCTACAATCAGCCCCAGCATTTT
J: TRBJ2-3; V: TRBV10-3; size: NA; D: TRBD1; CDR3: CAISGTGGRTDTQYF; DNA: TGTGCCATCAGTGGGACAGGGGGCCGCACAGATACGCAGTATTTT
J: TRBJ1-1; V: TRBV20-1; size: NA; D: NA; CDR3: CSARGRALGISEAFF; DNA: TGCAGTGCTAGAGGCCGTGCTCTGGGGATCTCTGAAGCTTTCTTT
J: TRBJ2-3; V: TRBV12-3/TRBV12-4; size: many; D: NA; CDR3: CASSSFTDTQYF; DNA: TGTGCCAGCAGTTCCTTCACAGATACGCAGTATTTT
J: TRBJ1-2; V: TRBV7-2; size: few; D: NA; CDR3: CASSLSGPGTF; DNA: TGTGCCAGCAGCTTATCCGGCCCCGGCACCTTC
J: TRBJ2-3; V: TRBV7-9; size: NA; D: NA; CDR3: CASSLAGTDDTQYF; DNA: TGTGCCAGCAGCTTAGCGGGAACTGACGATACGCAGTATTTT
J: TRBJ1-5; V: TRBV27; size: NA; D: TRBD1; CDR3: CASSLTGGSSNQPQHF; DNA: TGTGCCAGCAGTTTAACAGGGGGTTCTAGCAATCAGCCCCAGCATTTT
J: TRBJ2-1; V: TRBV5-1; size: NA; D: TRBD1; CDR3: CASSLEGTANNEQFF; DNA: TGCGCCAGCAGCTTGGAAGGGACAGCTAACAATGAGCAGTTCTTC
J: TRBJ2-3; V: TRBV4-3; size: NA; D: NA; CDR3: CASSQERRDPHTDTQYF; DNA: TGCGCCAGCAGCCAAGAAAGAAGGGACCCCCACACAGATACGCAGTATTTT
J: TRBJ2-1; V: TRBV20-1; size: NA; D: TRBD1; CDR3: CSAPAGTGGFEQFF; DNA: TGCAGTGCTCCGGCAGGGACAGGGGGCTTTGAGCAGTTCTTC
J: TRBJ2-3; V: TRBV11-2; size: NA; D: NA; CDR3: CASSFGANSDTQYF; DNA: TGTGCCAGCAGCTTCGGGGCTAATTCAGATACGCAGTATTTT
J: TRBJ1-1; V: TRBV2; size: NA; D: NA; CDR3: CASSERQGEGEAFF; DNA: TGTGCCAGCAGTGAAAGGCAGGGAGAAGGTGAAGCTTTCTTT
J: TRBJ1-5; V: TRBV7-2; size: NA; D: NA; CDR3: CVSSLGRQPQHF; DNA: TGTGTCAGCAGCTTAGGCCGTCAGCCCCAGCATTTT
J: TRBJ2-5; V: TRBV7-9; size: few; D: TRBD1; CDR3: CASRTDRLQETQYF; DNA: TGTGCCAGCAGAACGGACAGGCTACAAGAGACCCAGTACTTC
J: TRBJ1-1; V: TRBV5-1; size: few; D: NA; CDR3: CASSLDPSDRGGRHLGAFF; DNA: TGCGCCAGCAGCTTGGACCCTTCTGATAGAGGGGGGAGACATTTGGGAGCTTTCTTT
J: TRBJ1-1; V: TRBV5-1; size: NA; D: NA; CDR3: CASSAKVQNTEAFF; DNA: TGCGCCAGCAGCGCCAAGGTCCAGAACACTGAAGCTTTCTTT
J: TRBJ1-3; V: TRBV12-3/TRBV12-4; size: few; D: TRBD1; CDR3: CASSHLPGQGFGNTIYF; DNA: TGTGCCAGCAGTCACCTCCCGGGACAGGGCTTTGGAAACACCATATATTTT
J: TRBJ2-5; V: TRBV27; size: few; D: TRBD1; CDR3: CASSSLGQEETQYF; DNA: TGTGCCAGCAGTTCCTTAGGACAGGAAGAGACCCAGTACTTC
J: TRBJ1-2; V: TRBV28; size: NA; D: TRBD1; CDR3: CASSHPDRVYGYTF; DNA: TGTGCCAGCAGCCACCCTGACAGGGTCTATGGCTACACCTTC
J: TRBJ1-3; V: TRBV20-1; size: NA; D: TRBD1; CDR3: CSASRQGLSGNTIYF; DNA: TGCAGTGCTAGCAGACAGGGCCTCTCTGGAAACACCATATATTTT
J: TRBJ1-5; V: TRBV12-3/TRBV12-4; size: NA; D: NA; CDR3: CASSPGIIGGNQPQHF; DNA: TGTGCCAGCAGTCCCGGGATCATAGGGGGCAATCAGCCCCAGCATTTT
J: TRBJ2-1; V: TRBV7-2; size: few; D: NA; CDR3: CASSLVTGREQFF; DNA: TGTGCCAGCAGCTTAGTCACGGGGCGCGAGCAGTTCTTC
J: TRBJ2-7; V: TRBV11-2; size: few; D: NA; CDR3: CASSLTGMDNEQYF; DNA: TGTGCCAGCAGCTTAACAGGGATGGACAATGAGCAGTACTTC
J: TRBJ1-2; V: TRBV10-3; size: few; D: NA; CDR3: CAIKSQGDYGYTF; DNA: TGTGCCATCAAATCCCAGGGAGACTATGGCTACACCTTC
J: TRBJ2-2; V: TRBV24-1; size: NA; D: NA; CDR3: CATSDKRRGLVGELFF; DNA: TGTGCCACCAGTGACAAACGAAGGGGATTGGTCGGGGAGCTGTTTTTT
J: TRBJ2-3; V: TRBV12-3/TRBV12-4; size: NA; D: TRBD2; CDR3: CASREAGGTDTQYF; DNA: TGTGCCAGCAGGGAGGCGGGGGGCACAGATACGCAGTATTTT
J: TRBJ1-6; V: TRBV3-1; size: few; D: NA; CDR3: CASSQVRESPLHF; DNA: TGTGCCAGCAGCCAAGTAAGGGAATCACCCCTCCACTTT
J: TRBJ2-7; V: TRBV29-1; size: many; D: NA; CDR3: CSVGQASYEQYF; DNA: TGCAGCGTTGGTCAAGCGTCCTACGAGCAGTACTTC
J: TRBJ1-2; V: TRBV30; size: NA; D: NA; CDR3: CAWSVPPGDYGYTF; DNA: TGTGCCTGGAGTGTCCCCCCAGGGGACTATGGCTACACCTTC
J: TRBJ2-3; V: TRBV6-1; size: NA; D: NA; CDR3: CASSPGRGESQYF; DNA: TGTGCCAGCAGTCCTGGTCGCGGGGAGTCGCAGTATTTT
J: TRBJ1-2; V: TRBV29-1; size: NA; D: NA; CDR3: CSAYGGIYGYTF; DNA: TGCAGCGCCTATGGTGGGATCTATGGCTACACCTTC
J: TRBJ2-7; V: TRBV20-1; size: NA; D: TRBD2; CDR3: CSTGLAGGLEQYF; DNA: TGCAGTACCGGACTAGCGGGGGGCCTCGAGCAGTACTTC
J: TRBJ2-3; V: TRBV5-1; size: NA; D: NA; CDR3: CASRVRTDTQYF; DNA: TGCGCCAGCAGAGTTCGAACAGATACGCAGTATTTT
J: TRBJ2-2; V: TRBV7-2; size: NA; D: NA; CDR3: CASSPQWTNGELFF; DNA: TGTGCCAGCAGCCCACAATGGACGAACGGGGAGCTGTTTTTT
J: TRBJ2-1; V: TRBV2; size: NA; D: TRBD2; CDR3: CASSVGRVNEQFF; DNA: TGTGCCAGCAGTGTGGGGAGGGTAAATGAGCAGTTCTTC
J: TRBJ1-5; V: TRBV28; size: NA; D: NA; CDR3: CASSSGSDGEPQHF; DNA: TGTGCCAGCAGTTCCGGGTCAGATGGAGAGCCCCAGCATTTT
J: TRBJ2-5; V: TRBV12-3/TRBV12-4; size: NA; D: NA; CDR3: CASSPNSAIILGETQYF; DNA: TGTGCCAGCAGTCCGAACTCGGCCATCATCTTGGGAGAGACCCAGTACTTC
J: TRBJ1-1; V: TRBV4-1; size: few; D: NA; CDR3: CASSQGSRSMAAFF; DNA: TGCGCCAGCAGCCAAGGGAGTCGTAGTATGGCTGCTTTCTTT
J: TRBJ2-1; V: TRBV20-1; size: few; D: TRBD1; CDR3: CSARLFGTGGVEQFF; DNA: TGCAGTGCTAGGTTATTTGGGACAGGGGGCGTTGAGCAGTTCTTC
J: TRBJ2-2; V: TRBV24-1; size: NA; D: TRBD1; CDR3: CATTAPGGPGELFF; DNA: TGTGCCACCACCGCGCCAGGGGGACCCGGGGAGCTGTTTTTT
J: TRBJ2-1; V: TRBV12-3/TRBV12-4; size: NA; D: TRBD2; CDR3: CASTSSGGAYNEQFF; DNA: TGTGCCAGCACCTCTAGCGGGGGGGCCTACAATGAGCAGTTCTTC
J: TRBJ1-4; V: TRBV12-3/TRBV12-4; size: NA; D: NA; CDR3: CAGSFGERRTASNEKLFF; DNA: TGTGCCGGCAGTTTTGGAGAAAGAAGGACAGCCTCTAATGAAAAACTGTTTTTT
J: TRBJ1-2; V: TRBV6-1; size: few; D: NA; CDR3: CASSGEGEGVYGYTF; DNA: TGTGCCAGCAGTGGGGAGGGCGAGGGTGTCTATGGCTACACCTTC
J: TRBJ2-2; V: TRBV7-3; size: few; D: NA; CDR3: CASSLTGETGELFF; DNA: TGTGCCAGCAGCTTAACGGGGGAGACCGGGGAGCTGTTTTTT
J: TRBJ2-3; V: TRBV4-2; size: few; D: NA; CDR3: CASSQGGGGERTDTQYF; DNA: TGTGCCAGCAGCCAAGGTGGAGGCGGGGAGCGCACAGATACGCAGTATTTT
J: TRBJ2-3; V: TRBV5-1; size: NA; D: NA; CDR3: CASSLRVAGSADTQYF; DNA: TGCGCCAGCAGCTTGCGGGTGGCGGGGTCGGCAGATACGCAGTATTTT
J: TRBJ2-5; V: TRBV20-1; size: few; D: TRBD1; CDR3: CSADPGTVTYNEQYF; DNA: TGCAGTGCTGATCCCGGGACAGTAACTTACAATGAGCAGTACTTC
J: TRBJ2-7; V: TRBV2; size: few; D: NA; CDR3: CASSEGRISYEQYF; DNA: TGTGCCAGCAGTGAGGGGAGGATCTCCTACGAGCAGTACTTC
J: TRBJ2-1; V: TRBV7-2; size: NA; D: NA; CDR3: CASSPRLGIGEQFF; DNA: TGTGCCAGCAGCCCCCGGCTGGGTATAGGGGAGCAGTTCTTC
J: TRBJ2-7; V: TRBV6-6; size: NA; D: NA; CDR3: CASSYYDARAEQYF; DNA: TGTGCCAGCAGTTACTACGACGCGCGGGCCGAGCAGTACTTC